What follows are 15 T cell receptor beta chains derived from one specimen sequenced in a study of OX40 agonist ivuxolimab in advanced cancers. The library relied on the immunoSEQ multiplex PCR assay. Sourced from immuneACCESS, this table was stored by TCRdb with only in-frame sequences that have V and J called. A share of the clones is absent; for the studies checked, an unresolved V gene accounts for under half, and the remainder has no known explanation. Within this sample are over 95,000 clones, with about four fifths of them counted one time only. The top ten constitute almost 1.5% of the sample. The source was CD4+ or CD8+ T cells sorted from blood, collected in a trial of the OX40 agonist ivuxolimab. These receptors originate from an adult with an advanced solid tumor such as melanoma, head and neck, liver or kidney cancer.

The chain carries TRBV5-1 and TRBJ2-5; D possibly corresponds to TRBD2 (5 bases). In germline, CDR1 is SGHRS, CDR2 YFSETQ. The CDR3 sequence is 16 residues long. The V end was cut by 4 bases, the J end by 4 bases, with 20 bases between. In DNA form, the CDR3 reads TGCGCCAGCAGCCCGGAACGACAACGGAGGCCAGAGACCCAGTACTTC. The encoded protein is CASSPERQRRPETQYF.

The rearrangement uses TRBV28 and TRBJ1-5; 7 bases agree with TRBD1. J gave up 6 bases and V 9 bases, and 17 bases lay outside the gene matches. There are 16 residues in the CDR3. CDR1 MDHEN and CDR2 SYDVKM come from the germline V gene. CDR3 in amino acids: CASNHGTASFGQPQHF. In nucleotides, the CDR3 is TGTGCCAGTAACCATGGGACAGCTAGTTTCGGTCAGCCCCAGCATTTT.

J is TRBJ2-3 and V is TRBV10-3; TRBD2 matches 7 bases. This CDR3 comprises 15 residues. The J segment lost 8 bases and the V segment lost 2 bases, leaving 10 bases of the junction unmatched. Germline lookup yields CDR1 ENHRY and CDR2 SYGVKD. Here the CDR3 reads CAISEPKAGDRTQYF. The CDR3 coding sequence is TGTGCCATCAGTGAGCCGAAGGCGGGGGACCGTACGCAGTATTTT.

This clone appeared once. The chain is built from TRBV7-9 and TRBJ1-1, with a tentative D call TRBD1 (5 bases). The CDR3 sequence is 15 residues long. Germline CDR1 SEHNR, CDR2 FQNEAQ (reference sequence). Trimming stripped 5 bases from V and 1 base from J, with 14 bases between. CDR3 loop: CASSPIGRANTEAFF. DNA of the CDR3: TGTGCCAGCAGCCCTATTGGCAGGGCGAACACTGAAGCTTTCTTT.

The CDR3 DNA sequence: TGTGCCAGTAGTTTCGGGGGCTTGGGCAATGAGCAGTTCTTC. Its translation: CASSFGGLGNEQFF. The V call is TRBV19, the J call TRBJ2-1; TRBD1 or TRBD2 may be the D gene (6 bases each). V was cut by 5 bases and J by 6 bases, with 14 bases left in between. Germline-derived CDR1 and CDR2 are LNHDA and SQIVND (reference sequence). The CDR3 runs 14 residues.

The chain recombines TRBV6-1 with TRBJ1-2; a weak D match, TRBD1 (6 bases). This CDR3 is built from 14 residues. The V end lost 3 bases, the J end lost 0 bases, and 8 bases lay between the germline ends. Looked up from germline, CDR1 is MNHNS and CDR2 is SASEGT. The CDR3 region has the DNA TGTGCCAGCAGTGAGGGGGGCCCTAACTATGGCTACACCTTC. Its translation: CASSEGGPNYGYTF.

The CDR3 sequence: CASSSVLAGVRDIQYF. CDR3 bases: TGTGCCAGCAGTTCGGTCCTAGCGGGAGTCAGAGACATTCAGTACTTC. J is TRBJ2-4 and V is TRBV6-5; 10 bases agree with TRBD2. The CDR3 totals 16 residues. Germline V gene sequence: CDR1 MNHEY, CDR2 SVGAGI. V gave up 4 bases and J gave up 8 bases; unmatched junction bases: 11.

The chain is built from TRBV19 and TRBJ2-2; 11 bases line up with TRBD2. CDR3 length: 15 amino acids. CDR1 is LNHDA, CDR2 SQIVND, per germline (reference sequence). J gave up 6 bases and V 6 bases, and 6 bases lay outside the gene matches. The CDR3 spells CASSLLAGAAGELFF. The CDR3 DNA reads as TGTGCCAGTAGCCTACTAGCGGGAGCGGCCGGGGAGCTGTTTTTT.

This clone was seen once. Other DNA sequences from this sample encode an identical CDR3 as well. The chain couples TRBV9 to TRBJ1-6, with D possibly TRBD1 on 6 matching bases. Trimming pared 2 bases from V and 9 bases from J, leaving 12 bases between. This CDR3 comprises 14 residues. The V gene's germline CDR1 is SGDLS and CDR2 YYNGEE. As DNA, the CDR3 is TGTGCCAGCAGCGTGAGAGGGGGAGGTTCACCCCTCCACTTT. Translated, it gives CASSVRGGGSPLHF.

V gene TRBV7-9 combines with J gene TRBJ2-5; 8 bases are a match to TRBD1. J was trimmed by 5 bases and V by 8 bases; bases with no gene match: 4. Germline V gives CDR1 SEHNR, CDR2 FQNEAQ (reference sequence). The CDR3 length is 12 residues. Written as DNA, the CDR3 is TGTGCCAGCGGCAGGGGGCAGGAGACCCAGTACTTC. The encoded protein is CASGRGQETQYF. Full variable domain (missing parts from reference TRBV7-9 and TRBJ2-5): DTGVSQNPRHKITKRGQNVTFRCDPISEHNRLYWYRQTLGQGPEFLTYFQNEAQLEKSRLLSDRFSAERPKGSFSTLEIQRTEQGDSAMYLCASGRGQETQYFGPGTRLLVL.

The chain has TRBV10-2 and TRBJ2-3; 10 positions match TRBD2. The CDR3 sequence is 14 residues long. Germline CDR1 is WSHSY and CDR2 is SAAADI. V trimming: 7 bases; J trimming: 5 bases; junction bases outside the gene matches: 6. The CDR3 reads CASNVAGGIDTQYF. Here the CDR3 DNA reads TGCGCCAGCAACGTAGCGGGAGGAATAGATACGCAGTATTTT.

This clone appeared a few times. The CDR3 reads CASGSGRQYF. The CDR3 DNA is TGCGCCAGCGGGTCGGGGCGGCAGTACTTC. V is TRBV4-3 and J is TRBJ2-7; D possibly matches TRBD1 or TRBD2 (5 bases each). Trimming shortened V by 8 bases and J by 9 bases, and 11 bases separated the two germline ends. CDR3 length: 10 amino acids. Germline CDR1 reads LGHNA; CDR2 reads YSLEER.

This rearrangement joins TRBV7-5 to TRBJ2-1; TRBD2 is the table's D call and was not checked against the DNA. TRBV7-5 counts as a pseudogene. The CDR3 runs to 18 residues. The CDR3 coding sequence is TGTGCCAGAAGCAAGGATAGCGGGGGTAGGCGGTCCTACAATGAGCAGTTCTTC. Protein sequence: CARSKDSGGRRSYNEQFF.

V gene TRBV6-4 combines with J gene TRBJ1-6, with 7 positions matching TRBD1. The CDR3 is 14 amino acids. V lost 6 bases and J lost 7; bases outside the gene matches: 6. Per germline, CDR1 MRHNA and CDR2 SNTAGT. DNA for the CDR3: TGTGCCAGCAGCCCAGACAGGGCGAATTCACCCCTCCACTTT. This encodes CASSPDRANSPLHF.

J is TRBJ1-4 and V is TRBV18, with 7 bases that match TRBD1. The CDR3 sequence is 14 residues long. Trimming cost V 6 bases and J 3 bases; bases outside gene matches: 4. Germline CDR1 is KGHSH and CDR2 is LQKENI. The CDR3 region is CASSLQGSNEKLFF. DNA of the CDR3: TGTGCCAGCTCCCTACAGGGGTCTAATGAAAAACTGTTTTTT.